This T cell receptor (beta chain) derives from a study of OX40 agonist ivuxolimab in advanced cancers. The study, taken as a whole, reports: Clonal expansion was seen in CD4+ and CD8+ blood T cells by week 6 at 0.1 to 3.0 mg/kg.

About this clone: Its cognate antigen is unknown.

The protocol was immunoSEQ multiplex PCR, while the TCRdb copy is restricted to in-frame clones and leaves out a portion. The table includes over 30,000 clones, about nine tenths detected once. CDR3 length equals 15 residues. V lost 1 base, J lost 5 bases, and 6 bases stayed unmatched. CDR1 is SGHRS, CDR2 YFSETQ, per germline. The clonotype originates from an adult with an advanced solid tumor such as melanoma, head and neck, liver or kidney cancer. The V gene is TRBV5-1, the J gene TRBJ2-5; 9 bases agree with TRBD1. Specimen: CD4+ or CD8+ T cells sorted from blood, collected in a trial of the OX40 agonist ivuxolimab. CDR3 sequence reads: CASSLTGGSVETQYF. The CDR3, as DNA: TGCGCCAGCAGCTTGACAGGGGGCTCGGTGGAGACCCAGTACTTC.